This is a list of T cell receptor beta chains from one sample in a study of regulatory T cells in long-lasting Graves disease. TCRdb re-called the multiplex PCR reads through MiXCR, storing one row per CDR3 protein. The profile shows fewer than 650,000 distinct CDR3 sequences, roughly 16% of them singletons. Separately, the same data were catalogued under a study of T cells in Graves' hyperthyroidism and ophthalmopathy.

Sequenced here: peripheral blood mononuclear cells (PBMCs), sampled at new diagnosis, from a patient treated with antithyroid drugs. These receptor sequences come from a woman between 25 and 40 years old with Graves disease. The CDR3 runs from the conserved cysteine through the conserved F or W. The D gene is left open where the match is weak. Not every row has a clone size; where given, it reads once, few, many or a size class.

j_call d_call clone_size v_call cdr3_aa cdr3_nt
TRBJ1-2 TRBD1 NA TRBV2 CASRTMAGGASGYTF TGTGCCAGCCGGACTATGGCAGGGGGCGCTTCTGGCTACACCTTC
TRBJ1-5 NA many TRBV2 CARKETLDSNQPQHF TGTGCCAGAAAAGAGACACTTGATAGCAATCAGCCCCAGCATTTT
TRBJ2-5 TRBD1 NA TRBV11-2 CASSLGGGQGSETQYF TGTGCCAGCAGCTTAGGGGGGGGACAGGGGTCGGAGACCCAGTACTTC
TRBJ2-1 NA few TRBV30 CAWSRLSASSYNEQFF TGTGCCTGGAGTAGGCTAAGCGCCAGCTCCTACAATGAGCAGTTCTTC
TRBJ2-3 NA many TRBV20-1 CSARDGAGPQYF TGCAGTGCTAGAGATGGGGCAGGGCCGCAGTATTTT
TRBJ1-1 NA many TRBV7-9 CASSSRQNTEAFF TGTGCCAGCAGCTCCCGACAGAACACTGAAGCTTTCTTT
TRBJ1-1 NA few TRBV6-6 CASSYSRAPRRLNTEAFF TGTGCCAGCAGTTACTCGCGGGCCCCGAGGAGGCTGAACACTGAAGCTTTCTTT
TRBJ2-7 TRBD2 few TRBV5-6 CASSLEGGLEF TGTGCCAGCAGCTTGGAGGGGGGACTAGAATTC
TRBJ2-1 TRBD2 many TRBV7-9 CASSLAASGSYNEQFF TGTGCCAGCAGCTTAGCGGCTAGCGGCTCCTACAATGAGCAGTTCTTC
TRBJ2-7 TRBD1 NA TRBV7-8 CASSLVDRFSHEQYF TGTGCCAGCAGCTTAGTGGACAGGTTTTCCCACGAGCAGTACTTC
TRBJ1-4 NA few TRBV7-9 CASSPVLGANEKLFF TGTGCCAGCAGCCCAGTCCTGGGAGCTAATGAAAAACTGTTTTTT
TRBJ2-5 TRBD1 NA TRBV6-1 CASRHGTAGQETQYF TGTGCCAGCAGACACGGGACAGCAGGCCAAGAGACCCAGTACTTC
TRBJ1-1 NA few TRBV7-2 CASSFSQGWAAMNTEAFF TGTGCCAGCAGCTTCTCTCAGGGTTGGGCGGCGATGAACACTGAAGCTTTCTTT
TRBJ1-4 NA NA TRBV5-8 CASSLALGAGTEKLFF TGTGCCAGCAGCTTGGCTTTAGGGGCCGGTACCGAAAAACTGTTTTTT
TRBJ2-5 TRBD2 few TRBV28 CASGLAGEFLKTQYF TGTGCCAGCGGATTAGCGGGAGAATTTTTAAAGACCCAGTACTTC
TRBJ1-2 TRBD1 NA TRBV12-3/TRBV12-4 CASSFNRGLGGYTF TGTGCCAGCAGTTTTAACAGGGGGCTGGGTGGCTACACCTTC
TRBJ2-7 TRBD1 few TRBV9 CASSTGEKDRAYEQYF TGTGCCAGCAGCACAGGGGAAAAGGACAGGGCCTACGAGCAGTACTTC
TRBJ1-4 NA NA TRBV12-3/TRBV12-4 CASSLTGLSANEKLFF TGTGCCAGCAGTCTGACAGGTCTTTCGGCTAATGAAAAACTGTTTTTT
TRBJ2-7 TRBD1 many TRBV7-8 CASTKALTGSSLYRGYYEQYF TGTGCCAGCACCAAAGCCCTGACAGGGTCCTCCTTATACCGAGGGTACTACGAGCAGTACTTC
TRBJ1-1 NA many TRBV19 CASTTGRATEAFF TGTGCCAGTACCACGGGAAGGGCGACTGAAGCTTTCTTT
TRBJ2-2 NA few TRBV12-3/TRBV12-4 CASQGGDSGELFF TGTGCCAGCCAAGGGGGGGATTCCGGGGAGCTGTTTTTT
TRBJ1-3 NA NA TRBV28 CASSTRGNTIYF TGTGCCAGCAGTACCAGAGGAAACACCATATATTTT
TRBJ1-6 TRBD1 NA TRBV7-9 CASSSQQGAGPYNSPLHF TGTGCCAGCAGCTCTCAACAGGGGGCAGGTCCCTATAATTCACCCCTCCACTTT
TRBJ2-7 NA NA TRBV5-1 CASSLRRINYEQYF TGCGCCAGCAGCTTGAGGCGGATCAACTACGAGCAGTACTTC
TRBJ2-4 NA many TRBV12-3/TRBV12-4 CASSPSWGKNIQYF TGTGCCAGCAGTCCTAGTTGGGGCAAAAACATTCAGTACTTC
TRBJ1-5 NA many TRBV6-1 CASSEGAGLGNQPQHF TGTGCCAGCAGTGAAGGGGCAGGGCTCGGCAATCAGCCCCAGCATTTT
TRBJ1-2 TRBD1 many TRBV7-2 CASSLGSDRGYGYTF TGTGCCAGCAGCTTAGGGTCAGACAGGGGATATGGCTACACCTTC
TRBJ2-1 NA NA TRBV9 CASSVEGSLASYNEQFF TGTGCCAGCAGCGTAGAGGGTAGTCTAGCGAGCTACAATGAGCAGTTCTTC
TRBJ2-7 NA NA TRBV7-3 CASSLIFPLRPGRRPSYEQYF TGTGCCAGCAGCTTAATTTTCCCACTCCGCCCGGGCCGGAGGCCGTCCTACGAGCAGTACTTC
TRBJ2-7 TRBD2 NA TRBV7-9 CASSFVLAGVYEQYF TGTGCCAGCAGCTTCGTCCTAGCGGGTGTATACGAGCAGTACTTC
TRBJ1-5 NA NA TRBV15 CATSHLGGLNQPQHF TGTGCCACCAGCCATTTGGGCGGACTCAATCAGCCCCAGCATTTT
TRBJ1-5 NA many TRBV30 CAWSVASGEHSNQPQHF TGTGCCTGGAGTGTAGCATCGGGGGAGCATAGCAATCAGCCCCAGCATTTT
TRBJ2-7 NA many TRBV2 CASSAVVGFYEQYF TGTGCCAGCAGTGCGGTTGTAGGGTTCTACGAGCAGTACTTC
TRBJ2-5 NA many TRBV11-3 CASSPDRQETQYF TGTGCCAGCAGCCCTGACAGACAAGAGACCCAGTACTTC
TRBJ1-4 NA NA TRBV7-2 CASSLALRGEKLFF TGTGCCAGCAGCTTAGCGCTCAGGGGTGAAAAACTGTTTTTT
TRBJ2-3 NA many TRBV5-5 CASSFGPTGGSDTQYF TGTGCCAGCAGCTTCGGACCTACAGGTGGATCAGATACGCAGTATTTT
TRBJ1-2 TRBD1 many TRBV6-1 CASRTGAGGGYTF TGTGCCAGCAGGACAGGGGCCGGGGGAGGCTACACCTTC
TRBJ1-2 TRBD1 NA TRBV5-1 CASSFEGAGGYTF TGCGCCAGCAGCTTTGAGGGGGCTGGTGGCTACACCTTC
TRBJ1-4 NA NA TRBV18 CASSPPRLGQATNEKLFF TGTGCCAGCTCACCTCCCCGGCTGGGACAAGCAACTAATGAAAAACTGTTTTTT
TRBJ1-2 TRBD1 many TRBV12-3/TRBV12-4 CASSHRDRNYGYTF TGTGCCAGCAGTCACCGGGACAGAAACTATGGCTACACCTTC
TRBJ2-7 NA NA TRBV7-2 CASSGGRGFSYEQYF TGTGCCAGCAGCGGCGGTCGGGGATTCTCCTACGAGCAGTACTTC
TRBJ2-3 NA NA TRBV6-1 CASKFKQGADTQYF TGTGCCAGCAAATTTAAACAGGGCGCAGATACGCAGTATTTT
TRBJ1-1 TRBD1 NA TRBV12-3/TRBV12-4 CASSDLNRGTEAFF TGTGCCAGCAGCGATCTAAACAGGGGAACTGAAGCTTTCTTT
TRBJ2-1 TRBD2 NA TRBV6-1 CASSQGLASFRGNEQFF TGTGCCAGCAGTCAAGGACTAGCTTCGTTTCGTGGCAATGAGCAGTTCTTC
TRBJ2-5 NA many TRBV28 CASNPRRGRETQYF TGTGCCAGCAACCCGAGGAGGGGGCGAGAGACCCAGTACTTC